The 23 T cell receptor beta chains below were found in one sample sequenced in a study of cytomegalovirus exposure and HLA in healthy donors listed by TCRdb under 2017. Library method: the immunoSEQ multiplex PCR assay. A mixture of 60 forward primers for TCR Vbeta segments and 13 reverse primers for TCR Jbeta segments was used in the multiplex PCR. Here the immuneACCESS table is served through TCRdb, limited to in-frame sequences with V and J called. Missing clones are a known gap in these copies; in checked studies unresolved V genes cover under half, and the rest lacks a known reason. Here the sample has around 190,000 clones; 60% to 80% occur a single time. 2% to 2.5% of the sample is in the top ten clones. The specimen was PBMCs. These receptors were collected from a man aged 55 to 70 in good health and CMV-seronegative.

This chain joins TRBV6-5 and TRBJ2-7; D might be TRBD1 (6 bases). Germline V CDR1 and CDR2: MNHEY, SVGAGI. Trimming stripped 6 bases from V and 3 bases from J, with 12 bases between. The CDR3 totals 13 residues. CDR3 nucleotides: TGTGCCAGCAGACGACAGGAAAACTACGAGCAGTACTTC. It is translated as CASRRQENYEQYF.

The V gene is TRBV4-1, the J gene TRBJ2-5, with TRBD2 identical over 7 bases. The germline V gene encodes CDR1 MGHRA and CDR2 YSYEKL. Losses at the gene ends were 0 bases for V and 9 bases for J; bases not matched to a gene: 7. This CDR3 contains 14 residues. The CDR3, as DNA: TGCGCCAGCAGCCAAGACCCCTCAGGGAGGGCCCAGTACTTC. It codes for CASSQDPSGRAQYF.

The rearrangement links TRBV11-1 to TRBJ2-3, with D maybe TRBD1 (6 bases). This CDR3 has 15 amino acids. Trimming took off 5 bases at V and 2 bases at J, with 14 bases between the two ends. Germline CDR1 is SGHAT and CDR2 is FQDESV (reference sequence). The CDR3 protein is CASSPKDRSTDTQYF. DNA of the CDR3: TGTGCCAGCAGCCCAAAGGACAGATCCACAGATACGCAGTATTTT.

In DNA form, the CDR3 reads TGTGCCAGCACCCCCCAGGGGACAAGTTACGAGCAGTACTTC. This sequence encodes CASTPQGTSYEQYF. The chain carries TRBV9 and TRBJ2-7, with a possible D match to TRBD1 (6 bases). CDR3 size: 14 residues. Germline V gives CDR1 SGDLS, CDR2 YYNGEE. V was clipped by 6 bases and J by 4 bases, with 17 bases between them.

This clone was recorded only once. The CDR3 protein is CASSGGTGGDSYNSPLHF. The CDR3 nucleotides are TGTGCCAGCAGTGGTGGGACAGGGGGGGACTCCTATAATTCACCCCTCCACTTT. The rearrangement uses TRBV2 and TRBJ1-6; 11 nucleotides match TRBD1. CDR1 is SNHLY and CDR2 is FYNNEI in the germline V gene. The CDR3 totals 18 residues. Trimming removed 4 bases from V and 0 bases from J; junction bases left unmatched: 5.

The gene calls are TRBV5-4 and TRBJ1-1; D uncertain. Trimming cost V 3 bases and J 4 bases, with 16 bases left between them. Germline CDR1 and CDR2: SGHNT and YYREEE (reference sequence). The CDR3 extends over 15 amino acids. CDR3 in DNA: TGTGCCAGCAGCTACCAGGCGGGTGGTAGCACTGAAGCTTTCTTT. It encodes CASSYQAGGSTEAFF.

This chain connects TRBV4-2 to TRBJ1-1; D call uncertain. Germline loops: CDR1 LGHNA, CDR2 YNFKEQ. With 1 base removed from V and 1 base from J, the gap between germline ends came to 4 bases. The CDR3 has 13 amino acids. The DNA of the CDR3 is TGTGCCAGCAGCCAAGCGGGGAACACTGAAGCTTTCTTT. Its translation is CASSQAGNTEAFF.

The chain recombines TRBV9 with TRBJ1-1; D gene uncertain. Looked up from germline, CDR1 is SGDLS and CDR2 is YYNGEE. The V and J ends lost 0 bases and 0 bases respectively, with 15 bases between them. This CDR3 spans 17 amino acids. In nucleotides, the CDR3 is TGTGCCAGCAGCGTAGAAGACACTCAATACATGAACACTGAAGCTTTCTTT. This gives the protein CASSVEDTQYMNTEAFF.

The chain combines TRBV14 with TRBJ2-7, with D tentatively TRBD1 (5 bases). Per the germline V gene, CDR1 is SGHDN and CDR2 is FVKESK. The germline V and J ends were trimmed by 0 bases and 5 bases, with 8 bases remaining between them. This CDR3 spans 13 amino acids. Here the CDR3 reads CASSQDRAHEQYF. DNA of the CDR3: TGTGCCAGCAGCCAAGACAGGGCACACGAGCAGTACTTC.

CDR3 sequence reads: CASSPPGLPSYF. The CDR3 DNA is TGTGCCAGCAGCCCACCGGGACTTCCCTCCTACTTC. The V call is TRBV13, the J call TRBJ2-7, with D possibly TRBD2 on 6 matching bases. Germline assignment: CDR1 PRHDT and CDR2 FYEKMQ (reference sequence). CDR3 size: 12 residues. The V end lost 5 bases, the J end lost 13 bases, and 18 bases lay between the germline ends.

The chain uses TRBV5-1 and TRBJ1-1; D is perhaps TRBD1 (5 bases). V dropped 0 bases and J dropped 6 bases, with 12 bases sitting between them. The germline gives CDR1 SGHRS, CDR2 YFSETQ. The CDR3 is 14 residues long. CDR3 protein: CASSLGEGRAEAFF. Written as DNA, the CDR3 is TGCGCCAGCAGCTTGGGAGAGGGGAGGGCTGAAGCTTTCTTT.

The count of this clone is one. V usage is TRBV5-1 and J usage is TRBJ1-1; TRBD1 agrees at 7 bases. This CDR3 has 13 amino acids. Per the germline V gene, CDR1 is SGHRS and CDR2 is YFSETQ. Losses at the gene ends were 3 bases for V and 9 bases for J; bases not matched to a gene: 8. CDR3 region: CASSSRPGQQAFF. In DNA form, the CDR3 reads TGCGCCAGCAGCTCTCGCCCGGGACAGCAAGCTTTCTTT.

Written as DNA, the CDR3 is TGTGCCAGCAGCCCCTCCACCGCCCGGGACAGCAAAAACATTCAGTACTTC. This codes for CASSPSTARDSKNIQYF. The chain has TRBV7-6 and TRBJ2-4, with 7 bases identical to TRBD1. Germline V gives CDR1 SGHVS, CDR2 FNYEAQ. Germline trimming cut 5 bases from V and 3 bases from J; bases unmatched to any gene: 13. This CDR3 spans 17 amino acids.

The chain links TRBV2 to TRBJ2-1; 9 positions agree with TRBD1. V shed 7 bases and J 6 bases; nucleotides not matched to a gene: 13. Germline CDR1 and CDR2: SNHLY and FYNNEI. CDR3 length: 16 amino acids. The CDR3 coding sequence is TGTGCCAGCAACTCCTGGGGGCAGGACAGGGGCAATGAGCAGTTCTTC. Translating it yields CASNSWGQDRGNEQFF.

This chain uses TRBV28 with TRBJ2-7, with TRBD1 matching over 8 bases. Unmatched junction bases numbered 5, after V lost 5 bases and J lost 2 bases. Germline V gene data show CDR1 as MDHEN and CDR2 as SYDVKM. This CDR3 spans 14 amino acids. The CDR3 DNA is TGTGCCAGCAGTGTCCCGGGACAGGCCTACGAGCAGTACTTC. Residues: CASSVPGQAYEQYF.

A few counts support this clone. The genes are TRBV5-1 and TRBJ2-7, with 12 nucleotides matching TRBD2. This CDR3 has 17 amino acids. Germline values: CDR1 SGHRS, CDR2 YFSETQ. Trimming cost V 4 bases and J 5 bases; bases outside gene matches: 13. CDR3 nucleotide sequence: TGCGCCAGCAGCCTCTCTAGCGGGAGGGATCCGTTGGACGAGCAGTACTTC. Protein sequence: CASSLSSGRDPLDEQYF.

The rearrangement links TRBV19 to TRBJ2-1; tentatively, D is TRBD2 (6 bases). V lost 3 bases and J lost 9, with 12 bases in between. The V gene's germline CDR1 is LNHDA and CDR2 SQIVND (reference sequence). CDR3 length equals 13 residues. CDR3 in DNA: TGTGCCAGTAGTATGTTCGGCGGGGTTGAGCAGTTCTTC. It is translated as CASSMFGGVEQFF.

The chain uses TRBV6-6 and TRBJ1-2; 7 bases agree with TRBD1. CDR3 length equals 12 residues. Germline values: CDR1 MNHNY, CDR2 SVGAGI (reference sequence). Trimming at V came to 7 bases and at J to 8 bases, leaving 7 bases not matched to a gene. Here the CDR3 DNA reads TGTGCCAGCACCTCCACAGGGGACGGCTACACCTTC. Amino acid sequence: CASTSTGDGYTF.

The chain recombines TRBV7-6 with TRBJ2-3; the match to TRBD2 covers 8 bases. The CDR3 loop spans 20 amino acids. Germline CDR1 is SGHVS and CDR2 is FNYEAQ. With 5 bases clipped from V and 0 bases from J, the junction kept 19 bases outside the gene matches. For the CDR3, the DNA is TGTGCCAGCAGCCCTAGAGCGGGTACGAGCGGGAGTACTAGCACAGATACGCAGTATTTT. Translation: CASSPRAGTSGSTSTDTQYF.

This sequence joins TRBV19 and TRBJ1-6; D is unclear. Germline V gene lookup returns CDR1 LNHDA and CDR2 SQIVND (reference sequence). The CDR3 has 15 residues. V lost 5 bases, J lost 5 bases, and 13 bases lay in between. CDR3 sequence (DNA): TGTGCCAGTAGTCTCCGACACAACCATAATTCACCCCTCCACTTT. Protein product: CASSLRHNHNSPLHF.

The rearrangement uses TRBV14 and TRBJ2-1; the D gene is possibly TRBD2 (6 bases). CDR3 size: 15 residues. Trimming shortened V by 7 bases and J by 3 bases, and 16 bases separated the two germline ends. The germline gives CDR1 SGHDN, CDR2 FVKESK. The CDR3 spells CASTRASEFYNEQFF. The CDR3 region has the DNA TGTGCCAGCACCCGGGCTAGCGAATTCTACAATGAGCAGTTCTTC.

The V gene is TRBV10-2, the J gene TRBJ1-1, with TRBD1 matching 9 bases. Germline V gene data show CDR1 as WSHSY and CDR2 as SAAADI. The CDR3 is 15 amino acids. Trimming cost V 3 bases and J 4 bases; bases outside gene matches: 6. The CDR3, as DNA: TGCGCCAGCAGTGACGGACAGGGGACGGGCACTGAAGCTTTCTTT. Translating gives CASSDGQGTGTEAFF.

The chain combines TRBV19 with TRBJ2-5; possibly TRBD1 for D (5 bases). CDR3 length equals 13 residues. The V and J ends lost 5 bases and 4 bases respectively, with 11 bases between them. Germline assignment: CDR1 LNHDA and CDR2 SQIVND (reference sequence). The CDR3 DNA reads as TGTGCCAGTAGTTTCTCCCAGGGAGAGACCCAGTACTTC. It is translated as CASSFSQGETQYF.